These 25 T cell receptor beta chains share one sample of origin, sequenced in a study of T cell responses to AZD1222 COVID-19 vaccine. The table came from immunoSEQ multiplex PCR; TCRdb's copy has only in-frame clones and leaves some out. The profile shows more than 50,000 clones, around 74% of them singletons. This specimen was peripheral blood, taken on day 0 of MenACWY control vaccination. The receptors derive from an adult in good health.

V and J are TRBV9 and TRBJ1-3, with D uncertain. Germline-derived CDR1 and CDR2 are SGDLS and YYNGEE. Trimming removed 4 bases at V and 2 bases at J, with 13 bases between. The CDR3 is 15 amino acids. CDR3 amino acids: CASSPAPVAGNTIYF. The CDR3 coding sequence is TGTGCCAGCAGCCCGGCCCCGGTGGCTGGAAACACCATATATTTT. Full variable domain (missing parts from reference TRBV9 and TRBJ1-3): DSGVTQTPKHLITATGQRVTLRCSPRSGDLSVYWYQQSLDQGLQFLIQYYNGEERAKGNILERFSAQQFPDLHSELNLSSLELGDSALYFCASSPAPVAGNTIYFGEGSWLTVV.

CDR3 sequence reads: CASSPGTGLGEQFF. DNA for the CDR3: TGTGCCAGCAGCCCCGGGACAGGGCTAGGTGAGCAGTTCTTC. The chain employs TRBV5-5 and TRBJ2-1; 9 nucleotides line up with TRBD1. After removal of 4 bases from V and 9 bases from J, the junction contained 8 bases not matched to a gene. Germline V gene data show CDR1 as SGHKS and CDR2 as YYEKEE (reference sequence). CDR3 length equals 14 residues.

The chain couples TRBV3-1 (or the pseudogene TRBV3-2) to TRBJ1-2; D unclear. The CDR3 loop spans 15 amino acids. The V end was cut by 2 bases, the J end by 0 bases, with 10 bases between. The germline CDR1 and CDR2 sequences are LGHDT and YNNKEL (reference sequence). This chain's CDR3 is CASSQSGLSNYGYTF. DNA of the CDR3: TGTGCCAGCAGCCAAAGCGGGTTGTCTAACTATGGCTACACCTTC.

The CDR3 nucleotides read TGTGCCAGCATTCCCCACCCGACCAAAAACATTCAGTACTTC. This translates into CASIPHPTKNIQYF. The chain joins TRBV2 to TRBJ2-4; the D is unclear. This CDR3 region has 14 residues. V shed 7 bases and J shed 2 bases, with 12 bases lying between them. Per the germline V gene, CDR1 is SNHLY and CDR2 is FYNNEI.

The J gene is TRBJ2-2, the V gene TRBV19, with TRBD2 matching over 10 bases. CDR3 length equals 15 residues. V gave up 3 bases and J gave up 5 bases; unmatched junction bases: 3. CDR1 is LNHDA, CDR2 SQIVND, per germline (reference sequence). This CDR3 reads CASSMGLALTGELFF. In nucleotides, the CDR3 is TGTGCCAGTAGTATGGGACTAGCGTTAACCGGGGAGCTGTTTTTT.

In its sample, this clone was seen a few times. The chain has TRBV28 and TRBJ1-5, with D possibly matching TRBD1 (5 bases). V gave up 5 bases and J gave up 16 bases, with 15 bases separating them. CDR1 and CDR2 (germline): MDHEN, SYDVKM. CDR3 length: 11 amino acids. The CDR3 loop is CASSPRGWLHF. In DNA form, the CDR3 reads TGTGCCAGCAGTCCACGGGGCTGGTTACATTTT.

The rearrangement links TRBV18 to TRBJ1-2; tentatively, D is TRBD1 (5 bases). Germline loops: CDR1 KGHSH, CDR2 LQKENI. This CDR3 is 14 amino acids long. With 2 bases removed from V and 4 bases from J, the gap between germline ends came to 11 bases. The CDR3 region has the DNA TGTGCCAGCTCACCATTGGGGGACCTCTATGGCTACACCTTC. Its protein is CASSPLGDLYGYTF.

In regard to this clone: Germline and junction disagree at one end, which may indicate a read error. This rearrangement joins TRBV7-7 to TRBJ1-3; D gene uncertain. The CDR3 has 13 amino acids. Germline V gene lookup returns CDR1 SSHAT and CDR2 FNYEAQ (reference sequence). The CDR3 nucleotides are TGTGCTAGCAGCTCAGGCTCTGGAAACACCATATATTTT. Translation gives CASSSGSGNTIYF.

This sequence joins TRBV30 and TRBJ1-4; the match to TRBD1 covers 9 bases. This CDR3 spans 15 amino acids. The germline V gene has CDR1 GTSNPN and CDR2 SVGIG (reference sequence). V shed 2 bases, J shed 7 bases, and the junction held 8 bases outside the gene matches. CDR3 protein: CAWSSEGTGREKLFF. CDR3 in DNA: TGTGCCTGGAGTTCAGAAGGGACAGGGCGTGAAAAACTGTTTTTT.

The chain joins TRBV14 to TRBJ1-4; weak D call: TRBD1 (5 bases). Germline CDR1 is SGHDN and CDR2 is FVKESK. This CDR3 is 13 amino acids long. V was clipped by 6 bases and J by 4 bases, with 9 bases between them. CDR3 sequence (DNA): TGTGCCAGCAGGGGGCGTATTAATGAAAAACTGTTTTTT. Its translation is CASRGRINEKLFF.

The V call is TRBV2, the J call TRBJ1-2; maybe TRBD1 (5 bases). Germline loops: CDR1 SNHLY, CDR2 FYNNEI. CDR3 size: 11 residues. V was clipped by 8 bases and J by 2 bases, with 6 bases between them. This chain's CDR3 is CASRGNYGYTF. Here the CDR3 DNA reads TGTGCCAGCCGGGGGAACTATGGCTACACCTTC. Combining the CDR3 with reference TRBV2 and TRBJ1-2 gives the whole variable domain EPEVTQTPSHQVTQMGQEVILRCVPISNHLYFYWYRQILGQKVEFLVSFYNNEISEKSEIFDDQFSVERPDGSNFTLKIRSTKLEDSAMYFCASRGNYGYTFGSGTRLTVV.

The rearrangement joins TRBV30 to TRBJ1-2; D is uncertain. Germline V CDR1 and CDR2: GTSNPN, SVGIG (reference sequence). V dropped 0 bases and J dropped 7 bases, with 9 bases sitting between them. The length of the CDR3 is 12 residues. The CDR3 reads CAWSVAQSGYTF. The CDR3 DNA sequence: TGTGCCTGGAGTGTCGCGCAGAGTGGCTACACCTTC.

The CDR3 loop reads CASSYSGENYEQYF. The CDR3 region has the DNA TGTGCCAGCAGTTACTCAGGCGAGAATTACGAGCAGTACTTC. The chain has TRBV6-5 and TRBJ2-7; D call uncertain. V was pared by 0 bases and J by 4 bases, with 10 bases between. This CDR3 comprises 14 residues. Per the germline V gene, CDR1 is MNHEY and CDR2 is SVGAGI.

The V call is TRBV30, the J call TRBJ1-6; 9 nucleotides align to TRBD1. V trimming: 2 bases; J trimming: 4 bases; junction bases outside the gene matches: 3. The CDR3 loop spans 15 amino acids. The germline V gene encodes CDR1 GTSNPN and CDR2 SVGIG (reference sequence). The CDR3 protein is CAWSPGTGYNSPLHF. In DNA, the CDR3 is TGTGCCTGGAGTCCGGGGACAGGGTATAATTCACCCCTCCACTTT.

The genes are TRBV5-1 and TRBJ2-6, with 7 bases aligning to TRBD1. V lost 0 bases, J lost 9 bases, and 9 bases stayed unmatched. CDR3 length equals 16 residues. Per the germline V gene, CDR1 is SGHRS and CDR2 is YFSETQ. CDR3 amino acids: CASSLESQQGSNVLTF. In DNA form, the CDR3 reads TGCGCCAGCAGCTTGGAAAGTCAACAGGGGAGCAACGTCCTGACTTTC.

The rearrangement uses TRBV27 and TRBJ2-1; a possible D gene is TRBD2 (5 bases). Germline CDR1 reads MNHEY; CDR2 reads SMNVEV (reference sequence). The CDR3 runs 13 residues. With 5 bases removed from V and 13 bases from J, the gap between germline ends came to 18 bases. As DNA, the CDR3 is TGTGCCAGCAGTGCGCAAACTAGTCTCCCTCAGTTCTTC. Amino acid sequence: CASSAQTSLPQFF.

The chain uses TRBV28 and TRBJ1-2, with 7 bases that match TRBD1. The germline gives CDR1 MDHEN, CDR2 SYDVKM. Trimming at V came to 4 bases and at J to 4 bases, leaving 6 bases not matched to a gene. The CDR3 spans 14 residues. The CDR3, as DNA: TGTGCCAGCAGTTCGGAGGGGGCGGGCTATGGCTACACCTTC. This sequence encodes CASSSEGAGYGYTF.

This clone was seen just once. The chain joins TRBV19 to TRBJ1-1; possibly TRBD1 for D (5 bases). The germline CDR1 and CDR2 sequences are LNHDA and SQIVND (reference sequence). With 4 bases removed from V and 4 bases from J, the gap between germline ends came to 13 bases. The CDR3 sequence is 14 residues long. The CDR3 DNA sequence: TGTGCCAGTAGTAAAGACCAGGGAGGCACTGAAGCTTTCTTT. Amino acids: CASSKDQGGTEAFF.

V gene TRBV28 combines with J gene TRBJ2-7, with D perhaps matching TRBD1 (5 bases). The CDR3 runs to 13 residues. V shed 2 bases and J shed 1 base, with 6 bases lying between them. Germline values: CDR1 MDHEN, CDR2 SYDVKM. In nucleotides, the CDR3 is TGTGCCAGCAGTTTACAGGGTTCCTACGAGCAGTACTTC. This translates into CASSLQGSYEQYF.

The rearrangement joins TRBV19 to TRBJ1-6; D is undetermined. V was trimmed by 3 bases and J by 7 bases, leaving 13 bases between them. The V gene's germline CDR1 is LNHDA and CDR2 SQIVND (reference sequence). The CDR3 spans 15 residues. The CDR3 region is CASSINGQRNSPLHF. Written as DNA, the CDR3 is TGTGCCAGTAGTATTAACGGGCAGAGAAATTCACCCCTCCACTTT.

The chain links TRBV5-1 to TRBJ2-7, with 11 bases matching TRBD1. Germline V gene data show CDR1 as SGHRS and CDR2 as YFSETQ. This CDR3 has 15 amino acids. After removal of 3 bases from V and 2 bases from J, the junction contained 4 bases not matched to a gene. CDR3 loop: CASSYGTGGAYEQYF. Written as DNA, the CDR3 is TGCGCCAGCAGCTACGGGACAGGGGGTGCCTACGAGCAGTACTTC.

The rearrangement uses TRBV7-9 and TRBJ2-2; D is perhaps TRBD1 (6 bases). Per the germline V gene, CDR1 is SEHNR and CDR2 is FQNEAQ (reference sequence). V lost 4 bases and J 5 bases, leaving 11 bases between the germline ends. There are 14 residues in the CDR3. This chain's CDR3 is CASSWGQVTGELFF. The CDR3 DNA is TGTGCCAGCAGCTGGGGACAAGTGACCGGGGAGCTGTTTTTT.

This clone was seen more than once but under ten times. The gene calls are TRBV5-4 and TRBJ1-2, with a possible D match to TRBD1 (6 bases). Germline V gene sequence: CDR1 SGHNT, CDR2 YYREEE (reference sequence). The CDR3 has 14 amino acids. Trimming stripped 4 bases from V and 8 bases from J, with 18 bases between. The CDR3 region is CASSAPGRDNGYTF. In DNA, the CDR3 is TGTGCCAGCAGCGCACCGGGGAGGGACAACGGCTACACCTTC.

The rearrangement uses TRBV5-1 and TRBJ2-5; perhaps TRBD1 as D (6 bases). There are 17 residues in the CDR3. V was clipped by 4 bases and J by 4 bases, with 23 bases between them. Germline V gene lookup returns CDR1 SGHRS and CDR2 YFSETQ. This CDR3 reads CASSRDSATGGGETQYF. The CDR3, as DNA: TGCGCCAGCAGCCGAGACAGCGCGACAGGAGGAGGAGAGACCCAGTACTTC.

The genes are TRBV19 and TRBJ2-1; TRBD1 agrees at 10 bases. This CDR3 spans 15 amino acids. Trimming removed 1 base from V and 4 bases from J; junction bases left unmatched: 1. The germline CDR1 and CDR2 sequences are LNHDA and SQIVND (reference sequence). This CDR3 is CASSIGGQGYNEQFF. The CDR3 DNA reads as TGTGCCAGTAGTATAGGGGGACAGGGGTACAATGAGCAGTTCTTC.